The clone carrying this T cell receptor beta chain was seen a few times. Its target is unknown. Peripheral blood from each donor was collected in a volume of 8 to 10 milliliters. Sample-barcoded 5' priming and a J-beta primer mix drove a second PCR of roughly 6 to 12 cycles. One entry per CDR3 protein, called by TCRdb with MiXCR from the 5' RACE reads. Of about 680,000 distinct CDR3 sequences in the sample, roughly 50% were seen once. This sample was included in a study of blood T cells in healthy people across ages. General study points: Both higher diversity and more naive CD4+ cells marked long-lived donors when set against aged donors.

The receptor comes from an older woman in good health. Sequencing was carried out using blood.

The CDR3 DNA reads TGTGCCAGCAGCTTCCTAGCGGGGCCCATCCCCCTCAATGAGCAGTTCTTC. Protein sequence: CASSFLAGPIPLNEQFF. The chain has TRBV11-2 and TRBJ2-1; 9 nucleotides match TRBD2. Germline V gene sequence: CDR1 SGHAT, CDR2 FQNNGV. The CDR3 has 17 residues. The trim removed 3 bases at V and 6 bases at J, leaving 12 bases unmatched.